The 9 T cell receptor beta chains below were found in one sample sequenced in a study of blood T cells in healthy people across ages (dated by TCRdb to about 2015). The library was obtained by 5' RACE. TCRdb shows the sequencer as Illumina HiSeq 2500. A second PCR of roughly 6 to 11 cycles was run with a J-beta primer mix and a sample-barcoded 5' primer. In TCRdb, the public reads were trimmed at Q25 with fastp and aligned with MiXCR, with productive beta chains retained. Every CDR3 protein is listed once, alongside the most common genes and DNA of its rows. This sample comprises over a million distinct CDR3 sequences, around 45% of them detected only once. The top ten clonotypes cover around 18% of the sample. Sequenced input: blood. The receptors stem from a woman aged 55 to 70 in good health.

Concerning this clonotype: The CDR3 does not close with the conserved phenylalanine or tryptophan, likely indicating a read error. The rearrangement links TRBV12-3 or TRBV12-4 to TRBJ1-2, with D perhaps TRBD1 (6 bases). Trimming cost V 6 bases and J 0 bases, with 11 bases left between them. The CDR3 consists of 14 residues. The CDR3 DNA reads TGTGCCAGCAGGAGACAGGTAGCTAACTATGGCTACACCTAC. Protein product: CASRRQVANYGYTY.

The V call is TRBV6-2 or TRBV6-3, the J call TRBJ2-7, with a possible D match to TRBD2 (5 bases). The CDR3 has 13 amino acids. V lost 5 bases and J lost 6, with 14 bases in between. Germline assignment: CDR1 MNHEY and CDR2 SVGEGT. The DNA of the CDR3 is TGTGCCAGCAGTATTCCACAACTAGGCGAGCAGTACTTC. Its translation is CASSIPQLGEQYF.

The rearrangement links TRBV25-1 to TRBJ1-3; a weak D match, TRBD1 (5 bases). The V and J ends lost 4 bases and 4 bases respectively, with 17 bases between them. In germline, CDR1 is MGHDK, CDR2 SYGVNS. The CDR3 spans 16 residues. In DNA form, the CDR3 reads TGTGCCAGCAGTGCCCCCGGGACGCTGAGAGGAAACACCATATATTTT. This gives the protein CASSAPGTLRGNTIYF.

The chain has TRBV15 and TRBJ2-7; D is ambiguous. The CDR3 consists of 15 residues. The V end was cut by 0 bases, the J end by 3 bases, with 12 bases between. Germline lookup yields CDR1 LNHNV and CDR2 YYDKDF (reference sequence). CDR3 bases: TGTGCCACCAGCAGAGATGTGGCCGTCGGCTACGAGCAGTACTTC. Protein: CATSRDVAVGYEQYF.

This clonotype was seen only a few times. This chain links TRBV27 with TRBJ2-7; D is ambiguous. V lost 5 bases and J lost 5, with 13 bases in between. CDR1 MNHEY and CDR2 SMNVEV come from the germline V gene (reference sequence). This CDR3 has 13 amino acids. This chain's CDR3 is CASSPKIGDEQYF. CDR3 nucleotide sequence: TGTGCCAGCAGTCCCAAGATCGGAGACGAGCAGTACTTC.

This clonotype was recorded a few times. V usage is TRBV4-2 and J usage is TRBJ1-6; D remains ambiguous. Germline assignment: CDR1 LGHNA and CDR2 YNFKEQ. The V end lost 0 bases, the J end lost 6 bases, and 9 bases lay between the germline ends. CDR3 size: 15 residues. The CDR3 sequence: CASSQERTPNSPLHF. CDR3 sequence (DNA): TGTGCCAGCAGCCAAGAAAGGACCCCTAATTCACCCCTCCACTTT.

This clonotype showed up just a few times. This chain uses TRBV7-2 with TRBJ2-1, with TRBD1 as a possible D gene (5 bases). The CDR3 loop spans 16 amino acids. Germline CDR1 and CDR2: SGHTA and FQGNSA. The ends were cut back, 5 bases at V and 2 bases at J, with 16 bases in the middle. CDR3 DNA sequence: TGTGCCAGCAGCGTTCCTAGACAGATCACCTACAATGAGCAGTTCTTC. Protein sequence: CASSVPRQITYNEQFF.

This CDR3 is CATGLGKNIQYF. CDR3 nucleotides: TGTGCCACCGGACTGGGCAAAAACATTCAGTACTTC. The chain couples TRBV6-1 to TRBJ2-4; weak D call: TRBD2 (5 bases). Deletions cut 10 bases from V and 3 bases from J, with 10 bases between. Germline V CDR1 and CDR2: MNHNS, SASEGT. This CDR3 region has 12 residues.

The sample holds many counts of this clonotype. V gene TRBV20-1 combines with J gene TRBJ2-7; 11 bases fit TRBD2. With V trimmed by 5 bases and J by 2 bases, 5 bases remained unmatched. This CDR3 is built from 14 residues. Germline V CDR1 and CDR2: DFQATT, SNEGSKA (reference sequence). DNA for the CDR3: TGCAGTGCTCCCGAACTAGCGGGAGCCTACGAGCAGTACTTC. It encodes CSAPELAGAYEQYF.